This TCR beta chain came from a study of post-analysis software for immune sequencing data. Unique molecular identifiers had been added to the TCR beta cDNA libraries. One entry per CDR3 protein results from TCRdb running MiXCR on the PCR reads. Counted here are hundreds of thousands of distinct CDR3 sequences, 25% to 30% occurring once; the ten biggest clones make up about 0.5%. Only a few counts were recorded for this clonotype. The antigen is undetermined. Whole-study findings and limits: Patients used about five TRBV segments, including TRBV5-6, TRBV5-1 and TRBV20-1, more often than controls.

This CDR3 is 13 amino acids long. Germline V gene lookup returns CDR1 MNHNY and CDR2 SVGAGI (reference sequence). Trimming took off 6 bases at V and 5 bases at J, with 11 bases between the two ends. The receptor's source is a girl under 18 with multiple sclerosis. Sequenced material: blood. This chain connects TRBV6-6 to TRBJ2-4, with D possibly matching TRBD1 (5 bases). CDR3 bases: TGTGCCAGCAGCCGAACGACAGAAAACATTCAGTACTTC. Translated: CASSRTTENIQYF.